The rows below give T cell receptor beta chains drawn from one sample of a study of blood T cell repertoires in COVID-19. The repertoire was sequenced with immunoSEQ multiplex PCR; TCRdb's copy has only in-frame clones and lacks some. The sample shows 180,000 or so clones, approximately 88% of them seen only once. Material for sequencing was PBMCs or T cells enriched from blood (not recorded which). Source of these receptors: a woman aged 60-70 years who had recovered from COVID-19. CDR3s include the opening cysteine and the closing phenylalanine or tryptophan. Each record gives: J gene, V gene, CDR3 protein.

J: TRBJ2-4; V: TRBV10-3; CDR3: CAISESAGGTAFDIQYF
J: TRBJ2-2; V: TRBV9; CDR3: CASSAGGGAAGELFF
J: TRBJ1-6; V: TRBV28; CDR3: CASTPIDRRNSPLHF
J: TRBJ1-1; V: TRBV4-2; CDR3: CASSQGENTEAFF
J: TRBJ2-2; V: TRBV12-3/TRBV12-4; CDR3: CASTPGVSGELFF
J: TRBJ1-1; V: TRBV5-1; CDR3: CASSLAQQNTEAFF
J: TRBJ1-5; V: TRBV7-6; CDR3: CASSLGTGALSNQPQHF
J: TRBJ2-3; V: TRBV29-1; CDR3: CSVEVQRADTQYF
J: TRBJ1-2; V: TRBV10-3; CDR3: CAISEGQYYGYTF
J: TRBJ2-1; V: TRBV6-1; CDR3: CASSELAGGSYNEQFF
J: TRBJ2-1; V: TRBV5-1; CDR3: CASSLAPGDSSYNEQFF
J: TRBJ2-7; V: TRBV3-1/TRBV3-2; CDR3: CASSQSGVQRYF
J: TRBJ2-1; V: TRBV5-1; CDR3: CASSWEAGGREQFF
J: TRBJ2-1; V: TRBV29-1; CDR3: CSAGGSYNEQFF
J: TRBJ2-5; V: TRBV6-6; CDR3: CASSLAGGFQETQYF
J: TRBJ2-3; V: TRBV11-3; CDR3: CASSLARETDTQYF
J: TRBJ2-7; V: TRBV18; CDR3: CASSPNRVNEQYF
J: TRBJ2-1; V: TRBV10-3; CDR3: CAISESSGLRPNEQFF
J: TRBJ2-1; V: TRBV7-6; CDR3: CASSLGRLVIPTEQFF
J: TRBJ2-1; V: TRBV3-1/TRBV3-2; CDR3: CASSQGGGEQFF
J: TRBJ2-7; V: TRBV11-2; CDR3: CASSVLDRPYEQYF
J: TRBJ1-1; V: TRBV5-4; CDR3: CASSLGVRRGLDTEAFF
J: TRBJ1-2; V: TRBV4-1; CDR3: CASGQGHYGYTF
J: TRBJ1-2; V: TRBV18; CDR3: CASSRSVQGEGGYTF
J: TRBJ1-3; V: TRBV3-1/TRBV3-2; CDR3: CASSPDRGVNTIYF
J: TRBJ2-3; V: TRBV6-5; CDR3: CASKTSGSTDTQYF
J: TRBJ2-6; V: TRBV28; CDR3: CASSSPTGANVLTF
J: TRBJ2-5; V: TRBV7-9; CDR3: CASSSDRGETQYF
J: TRBJ2-5; V: TRBV2; CDR3: CASIKPGETQYF
J: TRBJ2-7; V: TRBV5-6; CDR3: CASSLALGTGSYEQYF
J: TRBJ2-1; V: TRBV24-1; CDR3: CATSDTGTSGLLNEQFF
J: TRBJ2-2; V: TRBV27; CDR3: CASRFQGGGTSNTGELFF
J: TRBJ1-5; V: TRBV4-1; CDR3: CASSQAKGPNQPQHF
J: TRBJ1-5; V: TRBV30; CDR3: CAWSVSLGTGMGPQHF
J: TRBJ1-1; V: TRBV19; CDR3: CASSARQGNTEAFF
J: TRBJ1-1; V: TRBV10-1; CDR3: CASSDNTQGNTEAFF
J: TRBJ1-4; V: TRBV27; CDR3: CASSFGGDEKLFF
J: TRBJ2-2; V: TRBV7-9; CDR3: CASSLGHTGELFF
J: TRBJ2-3; V: TRBV7-2; CDR3: CASSFGTILYF
J: TRBJ1-5; V: TRBV5-5; CDR3: CASSLIFQQGSNQPQHF
J: TRBJ1-1; V: TRBV6-1; CDR3: CASSERTRATEAFF
J: TRBJ1-1; V: TRBV6-5; CDR3: CASSRAGRMNTEAFF
J: TRBJ2-2; V: TRBV24-1; CDR3: CATSDDKAPNTGELFF
J: TRBJ1-5; V: TRBV10-2; CDR3: CASSDRQLHQPQHF
J: TRBJ2-5; V: TRBV19; CDR3: CASTTARAGQETQYF
J: TRBJ2-7; V: TRBV29-1; CDR3: CSIRQGTDEQYF
J: TRBJ1-2; V: TRBV7-2; CDR3: CASSSPGTYYGYTF
J: TRBJ2-3; V: TRBV7-9; CDR3: CASSLLAGGPDTQYF
J: TRBJ2-2; V: TRBV6-8; CDR3: CASSPRTSGDTGELFF
J: TRBJ2-4; V: TRBV19; CDR3: CASSILEDSKNIQYF
J: TRBJ2-5; V: TRBV4-1; CDR3: CASSGLALQETQYF
J: TRBJ1-2; V: TRBV30; CDR3: CAWSRGGLLLRANYGYTF
J: TRBJ1-6; V: TRBV2; CDR3: CASNGGLRSPLHF
J: TRBJ1-4; V: TRBV3-1/TRBV3-2; CDR3: CASSQEGRELFF
J: TRBJ1-2; V: TRBV6-6; CDR3: CASSYIESNYGYTF
J: TRBJ1-2; V: TRBV30; CDR3: CAWSRTGKNGYTF